The rows below give T cell receptor beta chains drawn from one sample of a study of blood T cell repertoires in COVID-19. Here immunoSEQ multiplex PCR was the method, and the copy in TCRdb shows in-frame clones only, minus some. The data contain 350,000 to 500,000 clones, 88% of them seen just once; the ten biggest clones take up approximately 1.3%. Sequencing was carried out using PBMCs or T cells enriched from blood (not recorded which). These receptors originate from a young woman who had been exposed to COVID-19. The CDR3 runs from the conserved cysteine through the conserved F or W. A D gene is named only where the DNA matches it firmly. Rows give clone size only sometimes, using once, few, many, or a class for an expanded clone.

j_call d_call v_call clone_size cdr3_nt cdr3_aa
TRBJ2-7 NA TRBV9 NA TGTGCCAGCAGCGTAGACGCTGGACACTACTCCTACGAGCAGTACTTC CASSVDAGHYSYEQYF
TRBJ2-5 TRBD1 TRBV27 NA TGTGCCAGCAGTCTAATTTCGACAGGGGAAGAGACCCAGTACTTC CASSLISTGEETQYF
TRBJ1-4 NA TRBV5-1 NA TGCGCCAGCAGCCTTAGCGGGACGGTCGGTGAAAAACTGTTTTTT CASSLSGTVGEKLFF
TRBJ2-5 TRBD2 TRBV9 NA TGTGCCAGCAGCGTACTAGCGGGGGCCCAAGAGACCCAGTACTTC CASSVLAGAQETQYF
TRBJ1-1 NA TRBV7-9 NA TGTGCCAGCAGCTTAATCCCCCGGGTTACAGGCTCGAACACTGAAGCTTTCTTT CASSLIPRVTGSNTEAFF
TRBJ2-5 NA TRBV5-1 NA TGCGCCAGCAGTGGGGGGTACCAAGAGACCCAGTACTTC CASSGGYQETQYF
TRBJ1-1 TRBD1 TRBV4-3 NA TGCGCCAGCAGCCGCGAATTCAGGACAGGAGAAGCTTTCTTT CASSREFRTGEAFF
TRBJ1-5 NA TRBV7-3 few TGTGCCAGCAGCTTAAATGGGGCAGGGGTAAATCAGCCCCAGCATTTT CASSLNGAGVNQPQHF
TRBJ2-5 TRBD2 TRBV7-7 NA TGTGCTAGCAGCCGGACTAGCGGGCTTCAAGAGACCCAGTACTTC CASSRTSGLQETQYF
TRBJ2-3 TRBD2 TRBV6-5 NA TGTGCCAGCAGCTGGACTAGCCCAGATACGCAGTATTTT CASSWTSPDTQYF
TRBJ2-2 TRBD1 TRBV28 NA TGTGCCAGCAGTTTACTAGGGGGCGAATTCGGCGATGACACCGGGGAGCTGTTTTTT CASSLLGGEFGDDTGELFF
TRBJ2-7 NA TRBV6-5 NA TGTGCCAGCAGTCCCACCCTTAGTGCCTACGAGCAGTACTTC CASSPTLSAYEQYF
TRBJ2-7 NA TRBV28 NA TGTGCCAGCAGCCGACGGGGATTCTACGAGCAGTACTTC CASSRRGFYEQYF
TRBJ2-3 NA TRBV2 NA TGTGCCAGCAGCGTCGAATGGGCCGTCACAGATACGCAGTATTTT CASSVEWAVTDTQYF
TRBJ1-2 NA TRBV7-9 NA TGTGCCAGCAGCTTAATTAGAGGGCCCCTCAATAATGACTACACCTTC CASSLIRGPLNNDYTF
TRBJ2-1 NA TRBV9 NA TGTGCCAGCAGCGTAGGTCAGGTTTACAATGAGCAGTTCTTC CASSVGQVYNEQFF
TRBJ2-7 TRBD2 TRBV6-2/TRBV6-3 NA TGTGCCAGCAGTTACTACGGACTAGCGGGGGTAGAGTACTACGAGCAGTACTTC CASSYYGLAGVEYYEQYF
TRBJ1-5 TRBD1 TRBV7-2 NA TGTGCCAGCAGTGCAGGGACAGGGACGATCAATCAGCCCCAGCATTTT CASSAGTGTINQPQHF
TRBJ2-7 TRBD2 TRBV11-2 NA TGTGCCAGCAGCTTACTAGCGGGAGGGCCGACCTACGAGCAGTACTTC CASSLLAGGPTYEQYF
TRBJ2-2 NA TRBV4-2 few TGTGCCAGCAGCCAAGGAGGGGGAGGGGGCACCGGGGAGCTGTTTTTT CASSQGGGGGTGELFF
TRBJ1-4 TRBD1 TRBV7-9 NA TGTGCCAGCAGCTTAACCCGTTACAGTAGGACAGGGGGTGAAAAACTGTTTTTT CASSLTRYSRTGGEKLFF
TRBJ1-2 NA TRBV4-3 NA TGCGCCAGCAGCCAAGGTTCAGCTAACTATGGCTACACCTTC CASSQGSANYGYTF
TRBJ2-7 NA TRBV6-5 NA TGTGCCAGCAGTTACACGACTCCGGGACATCTCTACGAGCAGTACTTC CASSYTTPGHLYEQYF
TRBJ2-2 TRBD1 TRBV28 NA TGTGCCAGCAGTTTAGGGGACAGGGTAGGCGGGGAGCTGTTTTTT CASSLGDRVGGELFF
TRBJ1-2 TRBD1 TRBV5-4 NA TGTGCCAGCAGCTGGGACAGGGTCTTTGGCTACACCTTC CASSWDRVFGYTF
TRBJ1-2 NA TRBV5-5 NA TGTGCCAGCAGTTTTGGGTCCAGACTAACTAACTATGGCTACACCTTC CASSFGSRLTNYGYTF
TRBJ1-3 TRBD1 TRBV5-6 NA TGTGCCAGCAGCTTGACAGGGGCTGGAAACACCATATATTTT CASSLTGAGNTIYF
TRBJ1-5 NA TRBV28 NA TGTGCCAGCAGTTTATGGATGACAGGTTCCCGCAATCAGCCCCAGCATTTT CASSLWMTGSRNQPQHF
TRBJ2-7 NA TRBV3-1/TRBV3-2 few TGTGCCAGCTCCGCGGCCTACGAGCAGTACTTC CASSAAYEQYF
TRBJ1-5 TRBD1 TRBV4-1 NA TGCGCCAGCAGCCACCTTGGAGGGACAGGGGGTCTCTTTGGTCAGCCCCAGCATTTT CASSHLGGTGGLFGQPQHF
TRBJ2-5 TRBD2 TRBV5-1 NA TGCGCCAGCAGCTTGGAAGTTAGCGGGGGAAAGACCCAGTACTTC CASSLEVSGGKTQYF
TRBJ1-6 TRBD1 TRBV6-5 once TGTGCCAGCAGTTACTCGGGACAGCTAAATTCACCCCTCCACTTT CASSYSGQLNSPLHF
TRBJ2-2 TRBD1 TRBV3-1/TRBV3-2 NA TGTGCCAGCAGGGGACAGATCACCGGGGAGCTGTTTTTT CASRGQITGELFF
TRBJ2-2 NA TRBV3-1/TRBV3-2 NA TGTGCCAGCAGCCCTCCGGGACTCGTGAACACCGGGGAGCTGTTTTTT CASSPPGLVNTGELFF
TRBJ2-7 TRBD1 TRBV2 NA TGTGCCAGCAATTTCGAACAGGGGAGCTCCTACGAGCAGTACTTC CASNFEQGSSYEQYF
TRBJ2-3 NA TRBV20-1 NA TGCAGTGCTACGGGGGATACGCAGTATTTT CSATGDTQYF
TRBJ2-3 TRBD2 TRBV27 NA TGTGCCAGCAGGCGACTAGCGGGGGGGAGCACAGATACGCAGTATTTT CASRRLAGGSTDTQYF
TRBJ2-5 TRBD2 TRBV11-2 NA TGTGCCAGCAGCTTAGGGAAAAGGGGAGGGGAGACCCAGTACTTC CASSLGKRGGETQYF
TRBJ2-7 NA TRBV19 NA TGTGCCAGTAGTATAGGGAGGACAGCCAACCACGAGCAGTACTTC CASSIGRTANHEQYF
TRBJ2-3 TRBD2 TRBV27 NA TGTGCCAGCAGTCGCCGACTAGCGGGGAGCACAGATACGCAGTATTTT CASSRRLAGSTDTQYF
TRBJ2-2 TRBD2 TRBV5-8 NA TGTGCCAGCAGCCGGGGACTAGCGGGGAACACCGGGGAGCCGTTTTTT CASSRGLAGNTGEPFF